This passage covers 29 T cell receptor beta chains from one sample sequenced in a study of CD4 and CD8 cells across lung adenocarcinoma regions. TCRdb called the PCR reads again in MiXCR, with one record for every CDR3 protein. This table has some 19,000 distinct CDR3 sequences, over 50% appearing once. The sequencing input was CD8+ T cells from the center of a lung tumor. The receptors here all came from a female donor with lung adenocarcinoma. The CD4 and CD8 labels of this study may be unreliable.

This clonotype was counted ten times or more. The gene calls are TRBV6-1 and TRBJ2-3; D unclear. Per the germline V gene, CDR1 is MNHNS and CDR2 is SASEGT. V was cut by 8 bases and J by 5 bases, with 8 bases left in between. The CDR3 consists of 11 residues. CDR3 sequence (DNA): TGTGCCAGCCCCCCGGTAGATACGCAGTATTTT. This gives the protein CASPPVDTQYF.

The chain couples TRBV6-1 to TRBJ2-6; D is possibly TRBD1 (6 bases). Germline CDR1 reads MNHNS; CDR2 reads SASEGT. Trimming pared 8 bases from V and 1 base from J, leaving 12 bases between. The CDR3 is made up of 15 amino acids. The CDR3 here is CASAQGGSGANVLTF. The CDR3, as DNA: TGTGCCAGCGCACAAGGGGGATCTGGGGCCAACGTCCTGACTTTC.

This clonotype turned up a few times. One end of the junction does not line up with germline, which may come from a read error. The chain employs TRBV27 and TRBJ2-3; TRBD1 might be the D (7 bases). Germline CDR1 MNHEY, CDR2 SMNVEV (reference sequence). The CDR3 has 15 amino acids. The CDR3 DNA sequence: TGTGCCAGGGGGCAGGGGGGCAGGGATGCAGATACGCAGTACTTT. It encodes CARGQGGRDADTQYF.

Concerning this clonotype: Sequence at one end of the junction differs from germline and may be a read error. CDR3 sequence reads: CASSLVVTDIQYF. In DNA form, the CDR3 reads TGTGCCAGCAGCCTCGTAGTGACAGATATTCAGTATTTC. This chain connects TRBV11-3 to TRBJ2-3; possible D gene TRBD1, 5 bases. The CDR3 length is 13 residues. Germline loops: CDR1 SGHNT, CDR2 YENEEA.

V gene TRBV3-1 combines with J gene TRBJ2-3; D unclear. The CDR3 totals 13 residues. Trimming took 0 bases from V and 0 from J, leaving 1 base between them. Germline CDR1 reads LGHDT; CDR2 reads YNNKEL (reference sequence). The DNA for the CDR3 is TGTGCCAGCAGCCAAGACAGCACAGATACGCAGTATTTT. Encoded protein: CASSQDSTDTQYF.

This clonotype was seen ten or more times. This CDR3 reads CASRRQGSGSEAFF. In DNA, the CDR3 is TGTGCCAGCAGGCGACAGGGGTCCGGATCAGAAGCTTTCTTT. This rearrangement joins TRBV6-1 to TRBJ1-1; 8 bases map to TRBD1. Germline assignment: CDR1 MNHNS and CDR2 SASEGT. The CDR3 loop spans 14 amino acids. After removal of 6 bases from V and 8 bases from J, the junction contained 11 bases not matched to a gene.

The chain combines TRBV5-1 with TRBJ2-1; 8 positions match TRBD2. The V gene end was trimmed by 4 bases and the J gene end by 10 bases; junction bases not matched to a gene: 10. The CDR3 extends over 14 amino acids. CDR1 and CDR2 from the germline V gene are SGHRS and YFSETQ. The DNA for the CDR3 is TGCGCCAGCAGCCCAGGATTAGCGGGGTGGGAGCAGTTCTTC. Its translation: CASSPGLAGWEQFF.

This clonotype is medium-sized. The chain joins TRBV7-2 to TRBJ2-1, with 10 bases aligning to TRBD2. The J call may be mistaken, given a closer DNA end match to TRBJ2-5. The CDR3 covers 16 residues. CDR1 SGHTA and CDR2 FQGNSA come from the germline V gene. The DNA of the CDR3 is TGTGCCAGCAGCCCGAGGACTAGCGGCCTACCTGGGACCCAGTACTTC. Translation: CASSPRTSGLPGTQYF.

About this clonotype: The junction shows a germline mismatch at one end, possibly a read error. J is TRBJ2-4 and V is TRBV10-3; TRBD1 might be the D (5 bases). The germline V gene encodes CDR1 ENHRY and CDR2 SYGVKD. CDR3 size: 13 residues. CDR3 nucleotides: TGTGCGGTGGGGCGGTGGGTAAAAAATATTCAGTACTTC. It is translated as CAVGRWVKNIQYF.

This clonotype has just a few counts. This chain links TRBV6-1 with TRBJ1-6, with a possible D match to TRBD1 (5 bases). Germline lookup yields CDR1 MNHNS and CDR2 SASEGT. The CDR3 is 18 residues long. V lost 5 bases and J 0 bases, leaving 17 bases between the germline ends. DNA for the CDR3: TGTGCCAGCAGTAGTACAGCGGGGGGAAGCTCCTATAATTCACCCCTCCACTTT. This sequence encodes CASSSTAGGSSYNSPLHF.

This clonotype came up a few times. The gene calls are TRBV20-1 and TRBJ2-1; weak D call: TRBD2 (6 bases). The J call is doubtful: the DNA matches TRBJ2-7 better. The length of the CDR3 is 13 residues. Germline V gives CDR1 DFQATT, CDR2 SNEGSKA (reference sequence). CDR3 DNA sequence: TGCAGTGCCAAAAGACCGGGAGCGGGCGAGCAGTACTTC. Translation: CSAKRPGAGEQYF.

The J gene is TRBJ2-3, the V gene TRBV6-1; D ambiguous. The CDR3 runs to 14 residues. Deletions cut 3 bases from V and 0 bases from J, with 7 bases between. Germline V CDR1 and CDR2: MNHNS, SASEGT. The DNA for the CDR3 is TGTGCCAGCAGTGAGGTCGGAAGCACAGATACGCAGTATTTT. It specifies CASSEVGSTDTQYF.

V and J are TRBV6-5 and TRBJ2-1, with 9 bases fitting TRBD1. The J call may not be correct, given that the DNA end is closer to TRBJ2-7. Per germline, CDR1 MNHEY and CDR2 SVGAGI. CDR3 length: 16 residues. This CDR3 is CASSSGTGPSSYEQYF. For the CDR3, the DNA is TGTGCCAGCAGTTCCGGGACAGGGCCAAGCTCCTACGAGCAGTACTTC.

The rearrangement joins TRBV12-3 or TRBV12-4 to TRBJ1-2; TRBD1 aligns across 9 bases. The J segment lost 6 bases and the V segment lost 5 bases, leaving 7 bases of the junction unmatched. This CDR3 spans 14 amino acids. The CDR3 DNA sequence: TGTGCCAGCAGTCGCGGGACAGGGATAAATGGCTACACCTTC. Translated: CASSRGTGINGYTF.

This clonotype was seen only once. Mismatch with germline at one junction end may stem from a read error. V gene TRBV27 combines with J gene TRBJ2-3, with TRBD2 matching 8 bases. Germline loops: CDR1 MNHEY, CDR2 SMNVEV (reference sequence). The CDR3 loop spans 14 amino acids. CDR3 DNA: TGTGCGGGCAGCGGGGGCCAAAACACAGATACGCAGTACTTT. Its protein is CAGSGGQNTDTQYF.

In the case of this clonotype: At one of its ends the junction is not consistent with the germline gene, which may arise from a read error. This rearrangement joins TRBV10-3 to TRBJ2-3; D is possibly TRBD1 (6 bases). The CDR3 has 14 residues. The germline CDR1 and CDR2 sequences are ENHRY and SYGVKD. CDR3 amino acids: CAGIGSSGAETQYF. CDR3 sequence (DNA): TGTGCGGGCATAGGGTCCTCAGGGGCAGAGACGCAGTACTTT.

The V and J genes are TRBV6-1 and TRBJ1-2, with D unresolved. The V gene lost 2 bases and the J gene lost 8 bases, with 9 bases spanning the gap. From germline, CDR1 is MNHNS and CDR2 SASEGT. This CDR3 is built from 12 residues. CDR3 in DNA: TGTGCCAGCAGTGAACCCCCCGTCGGCTACACCTTC. This encodes CASSEPPVGYTF.

In its sample, this clonotype was seen a few times. V gene TRBV7-2 combines with J gene TRBJ1-1; D might be TRBD1 (5 bases). With 5 bases removed from V and 0 bases from J, the gap between germline ends came to 10 bases. This CDR3 has 14 amino acids. CDR1 and CDR2 (germline): SGHTA, FQGNSA. The CDR3 protein is CASSTAGLNTEAFF. The CDR3, as DNA: TGTGCCAGCAGCACCGCAGGGTTGAACACTGAAGCTTTCTTT. Drawing the rest from reference TRBV7-2 and TRBJ1-1, the complete variable domain is GAGVSQSPSNKVTEKGKDVELRCDPISGHTALYWYRQSLGQGLEFLIYFQGNSAPDKSGLPSDRFSAERTGGSVSTLTIQRTQQEDSAVYLCASSTAGLNTEAFFGQGTRLTVV.

The gene calls are TRBV6-1 and TRBJ1-2; D remains ambiguous. CDR1 MNHNS and CDR2 SASEGT come from the germline V gene. This CDR3 comprises 12 residues. V shed 6 bases and J shed 4 bases, with 9 bases lying between them. The CDR3 protein is CASRPGGYGYTF. The CDR3 nucleotides are TGTGCCAGCAGGCCCGGAGGCTATGGCTACACCTTC.

There are many counts of this clonotype. V and J are TRBV4-1 and TRBJ2-1; TRBD2 aligns across 11 bases. The CDR3 runs 17 residues. Per the germline V gene, CDR1 is MGHRA and CDR2 is YSYEKL. The V and J ends lost 0 bases and 7 bases, in that order; junction bases with no gene match: 8. The CDR3 protein is CASSQEPLAGGLNEQFF. CDR3 DNA sequence: TGCGCCAGCAGCCAAGAACCGCTAGCGGGAGGTTTAAATGAGCAGTTCTTC.

This chain uses TRBV6-1 with TRBJ1-5; D gene ambiguous. CDR1 and CDR2 from the germline V gene are MNHNS and SASEGT. The CDR3 has 13 residues. V was clipped by 6 bases and J by 2 bases, with 8 bases between them. The DNA of the CDR3 is TGTGCCAGCAGCCCCTCGGGCAATCAGCCCCAGCATTTT. Its translation: CASSPSGNQPQHF.

Worth noting for this clonotype: Germline is not matched at one junction end, which may reflect a read error. V usage is TRBV10-3 and J usage is TRBJ2-4, with D perhaps assigned TRBD1 or TRBD2 (5 bases each). CDR3 length: 15 amino acids. The germline gives CDR1 ENHRY, CDR2 SYGVKD. This CDR3 reads CAGGVSSRNKNIQYF. The CDR3 DNA sequence: TGTGCCGGGGGTGTCAGTAGCCGAAACAAAAACATCCAGTACTTC.

This sequence joins TRBV6-1 and TRBJ2-4; D remains unclear. Germline V lookup: CDR1 MNHNS, CDR2 SASEGT. Between the trimmed V and J ends, which lost 3 bases and 10 bases, there was a span of 22 bases. The CDR3 has 16 amino acids. CDR3 nucleotide sequence: TGTGCCAGCAGTGACGAAAGACGGCTAGACAAAGAGATTCAGTACTTC. Protein product: CASSDERRLDKEIQYF.

The gene calls are TRBV6-1 and TRBJ2-1, with 7 bases matching TRBD2. This CDR3 contains 15 residues. V gave up 6 bases and J gave up 5 bases; unmatched junction bases: 10. The V gene's germline CDR1 is MNHNS and CDR2 SASEGT. CDR3 nucleotide sequence: TGTGCCAGCAGCTTTGGACTAGAGGGGAACAATGAGCAGTTCTTC. Its translation is CASSFGLEGNNEQFF.

This clonotype turned up a few times. This rearrangement joins TRBV6-1 to TRBJ2-3; 8 bases map to TRBD1. CDR1 is MNHNS, CDR2 SASEGT, per germline. Losses at the gene ends were 2 bases for V and 3 bases for J; bases not matched to a gene: 10. This CDR3 comprises 17 residues. The CDR3 sequence is CASSEKWNRGETDTQYF. CDR3 sequence (DNA): TGTGCCAGCAGTGAAAAGTGGAACAGGGGGGAGACAGATACGCAGTATTTT.

For this clonotype: One junction end disagrees with the germline gene, perhaps due to a read error. The CDR3 reads CAMGEGAGGLDTQYF. CDR3 in DNA: TGTGCCATGGGTGAGGGGGCGGGAGGCCTAGATACGCAGTATTTC. The chain combines TRBV10-3 with TRBJ2-3; D possibly corresponds to TRBD2 (8 bases). CDR1 is ENHRY and CDR2 is SYGVKD in the germline V gene. This CDR3 is 15 amino acids long.

V and J are TRBV6-1 and TRBJ2-1; possible D gene TRBD2, 6 bases. The DNA end is a closer match to TRBJ2-7, so the J assignment may be wrong. From germline, CDR1 is MNHNS and CDR2 SASEGT. This CDR3 comprises 15 residues. DNA for the CDR3: TGTGCCAGCAGTGTTGGTAGCGGACCCTTCATTGAGCAGTACTTC. It specifies CASSVGSGPFIEQYF.

The V call is TRBV10-3, the J call TRBJ2-5; 8 bases align to TRBD2. Germline V gene data show CDR1 as ENHRY and CDR2 as SYGVKD. The CDR3 has 14 residues. The CDR3 is CAGRGGRGQETQYF. The CDR3, as DNA: TGTGCGGGGCGCGGGGGGCGTGGCCAAGAGACCCAGTACTTC.

In this sample, this clonotype turned up many times. The CDR3: CASRFFGGGYNEQFF. The CDR3 nucleotides read TGTGCCAGCAGATTTTTTGGGGGGGGCTACAATGAGCAGTTCTTC. The chain is built from TRBV28 and TRBJ2-1; 7 bases fit TRBD2. The CDR3 totals 15 residues. CDR1 MDHEN and CDR2 SYDVKM come from the germline V gene. Losses at the gene ends were 6 bases for V and 3 bases for J; bases not matched to a gene: 8.